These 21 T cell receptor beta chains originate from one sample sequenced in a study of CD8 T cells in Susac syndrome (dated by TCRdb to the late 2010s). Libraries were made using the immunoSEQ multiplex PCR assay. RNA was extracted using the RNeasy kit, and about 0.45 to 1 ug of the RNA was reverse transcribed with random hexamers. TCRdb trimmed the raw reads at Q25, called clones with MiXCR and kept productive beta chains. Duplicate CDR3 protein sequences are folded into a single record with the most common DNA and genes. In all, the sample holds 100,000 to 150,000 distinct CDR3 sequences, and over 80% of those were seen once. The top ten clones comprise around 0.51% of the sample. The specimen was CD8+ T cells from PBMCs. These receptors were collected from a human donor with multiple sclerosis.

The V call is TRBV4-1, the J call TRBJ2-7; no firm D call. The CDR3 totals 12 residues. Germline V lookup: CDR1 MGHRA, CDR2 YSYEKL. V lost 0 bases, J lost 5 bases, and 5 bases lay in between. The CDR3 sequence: CASSQDPHEQYF. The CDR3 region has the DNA TGCGCCAGCAGCCAAGACCCCCACGAGCAGTACTTC.

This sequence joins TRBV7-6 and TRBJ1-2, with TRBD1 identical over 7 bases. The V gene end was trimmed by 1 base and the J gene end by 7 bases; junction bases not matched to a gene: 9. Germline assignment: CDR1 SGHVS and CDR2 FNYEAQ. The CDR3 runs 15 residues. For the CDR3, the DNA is TGTGCCAGCAGCTTAGATTTACAGGGGAATGGTGGCTACACCTTC. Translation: CASSLDLQGNGGYTF. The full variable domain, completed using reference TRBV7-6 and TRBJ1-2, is GAGVSQSPRYKVTKRGQDVALRCDPISGHVSLYWYRQALGQGPEFLTYFNYEAQQDKSGLPNDRFSAERPEGSISTLTIQRTEQRDSAMYRCASSLDLQGNGGYTFGSGTRLTVV.

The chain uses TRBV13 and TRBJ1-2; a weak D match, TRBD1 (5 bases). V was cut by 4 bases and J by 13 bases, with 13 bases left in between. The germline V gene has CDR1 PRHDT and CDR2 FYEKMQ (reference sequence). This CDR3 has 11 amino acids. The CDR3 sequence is CASSSDTVITF. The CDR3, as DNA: TGTGCCAGCAGCTCGGACACGGTAATCACCTTC. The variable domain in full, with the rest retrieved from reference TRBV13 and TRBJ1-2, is AAGVIQSPRHLIKEKRETATLKCYPIPRHDTVYWYQQGPGQDPQFLISFYEKMQSDKGSIPDRFSAQQFSDYHSELNMSSLELGDSALYFCASSSDTVITFGSGTRLTVV.

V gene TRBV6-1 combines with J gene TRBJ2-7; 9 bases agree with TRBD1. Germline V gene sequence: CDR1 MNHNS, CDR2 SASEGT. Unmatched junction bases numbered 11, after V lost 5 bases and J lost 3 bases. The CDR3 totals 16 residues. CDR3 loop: CASSPMTGGSSYEQYV. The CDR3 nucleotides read TGTGCCAGCAGTCCTATGACAGGGGGGTCCAGCTACGAGCAGTACGTC.

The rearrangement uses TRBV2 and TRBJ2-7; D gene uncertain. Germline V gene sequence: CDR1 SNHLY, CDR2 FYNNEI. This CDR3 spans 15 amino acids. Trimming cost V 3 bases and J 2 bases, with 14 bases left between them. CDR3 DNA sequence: TGTGCCAGCAGTGACTGGCGGACCAAACCCTACGAGCAGTACGTC. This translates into CASSDWRTKPYEQYV.

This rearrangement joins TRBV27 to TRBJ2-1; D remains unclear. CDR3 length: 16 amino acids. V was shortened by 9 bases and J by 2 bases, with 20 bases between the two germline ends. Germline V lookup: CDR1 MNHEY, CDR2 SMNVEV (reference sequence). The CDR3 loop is CASQTRPELPYNEQFF. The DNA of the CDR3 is TGTGCCAGTCAAACACGACCGGAATTGCCCTACAATGAGCAGTTCTTC.

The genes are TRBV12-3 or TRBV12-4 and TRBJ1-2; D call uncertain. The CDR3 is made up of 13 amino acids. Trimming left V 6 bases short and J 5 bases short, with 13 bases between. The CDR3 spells CASRPSRLYGYTF. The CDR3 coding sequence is TGTGCCAGCAGACCTAGCAGGCTGTATGGCTACACCTTC.

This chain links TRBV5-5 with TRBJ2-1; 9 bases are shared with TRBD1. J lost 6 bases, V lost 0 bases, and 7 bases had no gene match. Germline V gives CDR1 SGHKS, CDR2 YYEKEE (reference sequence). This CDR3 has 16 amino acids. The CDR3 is CASSLAPGTGRNEQFF. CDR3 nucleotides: TGTGCCAGCAGCTTGGCCCCCGGGACAGGGCGCAATGAGCAGTTCTTC.

Here the CDR3 DNA reads TGTGCCAGCTCAGCGCTTACTAGCACAGATACGCAGTATTTT. Protein sequence: CASSALTSTDTQYF. The chain uses TRBV18 and TRBJ2-3; D is unclear. Germline CDR1 reads KGHSH; CDR2 reads LQKENI. The CDR3 extends over 14 amino acids. Trimming removed 5 bases from V and 0 bases from J, with 9 bases in between.

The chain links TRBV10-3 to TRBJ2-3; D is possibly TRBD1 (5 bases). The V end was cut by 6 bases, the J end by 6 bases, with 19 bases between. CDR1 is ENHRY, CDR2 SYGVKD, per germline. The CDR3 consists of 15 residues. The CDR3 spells CAISLQALHIDTQYF. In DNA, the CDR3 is TGTGCCATCAGCCTACAGGCCCTGCACATCGATACGCAGTATTTT.

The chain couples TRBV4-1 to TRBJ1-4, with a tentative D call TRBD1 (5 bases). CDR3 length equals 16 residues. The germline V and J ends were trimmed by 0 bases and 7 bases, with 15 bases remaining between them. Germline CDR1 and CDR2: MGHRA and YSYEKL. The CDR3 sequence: CASSQEPGLGVEKLFF. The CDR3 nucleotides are TGCGCCAGCAGCCAAGAACCGGGACTAGGTGTTGAAAAACTGTTTTTT.

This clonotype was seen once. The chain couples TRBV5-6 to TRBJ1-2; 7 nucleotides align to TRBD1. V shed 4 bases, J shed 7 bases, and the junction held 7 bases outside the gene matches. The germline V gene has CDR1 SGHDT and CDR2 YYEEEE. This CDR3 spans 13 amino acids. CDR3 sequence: CASSQGQWGGYTF. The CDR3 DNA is TGTGCCAGCAGCCAGGGACAGTGGGGTGGCTACACCTTC.

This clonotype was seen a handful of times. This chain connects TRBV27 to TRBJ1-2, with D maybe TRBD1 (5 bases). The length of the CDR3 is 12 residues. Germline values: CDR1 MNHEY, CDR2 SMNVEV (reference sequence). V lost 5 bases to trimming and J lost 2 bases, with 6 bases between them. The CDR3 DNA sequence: TGTGCCAGCAGTAGGGGCAACTATGGCTACACCTTC. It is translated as CASSRGNYGYTF.

The CDR3 nucleotides are TGTGCCAGCAGCTTGTCGACAGGCCTCTATGGCTACACCTTC. It is translated as CASSLSTGLYGYTF. V and J are TRBV7-9 and TRBJ1-2, with D maybe TRBD1 (6 bases). V dropped 3 bases and J dropped 4 bases, with 12 bases sitting between them. CDR3 length: 14 residues. Per the germline V gene, CDR1 is SEHNR and CDR2 is FQNEAQ (reference sequence).

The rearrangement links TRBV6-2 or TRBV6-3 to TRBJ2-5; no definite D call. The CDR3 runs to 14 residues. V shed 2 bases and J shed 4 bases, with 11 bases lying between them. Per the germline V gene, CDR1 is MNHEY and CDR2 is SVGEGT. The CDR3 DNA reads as TGTGCCAGCAGTTACGTGGGGTTTAGAGAGACCCAGTACTTC. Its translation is CASSYVGFRETQYF.

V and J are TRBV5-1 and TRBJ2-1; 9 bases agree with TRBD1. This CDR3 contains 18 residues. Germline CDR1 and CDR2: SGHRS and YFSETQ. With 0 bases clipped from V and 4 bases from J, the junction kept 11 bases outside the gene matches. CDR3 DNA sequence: TGCGCCAGCAGCTTGGGGAAGCCAGGGACAGGGAAATACAATGAGCAGTTCTTC. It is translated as CASSLGKPGTGKYNEQFF.

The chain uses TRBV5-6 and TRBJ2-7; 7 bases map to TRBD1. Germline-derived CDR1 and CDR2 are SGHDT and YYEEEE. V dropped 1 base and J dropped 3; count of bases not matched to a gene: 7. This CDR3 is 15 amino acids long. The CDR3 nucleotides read TGTGCCAGCAGCTTGCTGGGGTCAGGGGGCTACGAGCAGTACTTC. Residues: CASSLLGSGGYEQYF.

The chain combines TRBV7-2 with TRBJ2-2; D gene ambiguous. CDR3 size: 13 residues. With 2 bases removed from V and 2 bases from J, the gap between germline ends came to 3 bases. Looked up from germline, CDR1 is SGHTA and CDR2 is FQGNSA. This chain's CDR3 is CASSLPNTGELFF. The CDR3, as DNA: TGTGCCAGCAGCTTACCTAACACCGGGGAGCTGTTTTTT.

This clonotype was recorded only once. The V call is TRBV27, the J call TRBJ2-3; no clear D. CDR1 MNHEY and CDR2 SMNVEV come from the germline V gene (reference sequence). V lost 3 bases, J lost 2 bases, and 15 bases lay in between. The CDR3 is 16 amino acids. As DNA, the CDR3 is TGTGCCAGCAGTTTCCCATCGGACGATTACACAGATACGCAGTATTTT. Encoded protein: CASSFPSDDYTDTQYF.

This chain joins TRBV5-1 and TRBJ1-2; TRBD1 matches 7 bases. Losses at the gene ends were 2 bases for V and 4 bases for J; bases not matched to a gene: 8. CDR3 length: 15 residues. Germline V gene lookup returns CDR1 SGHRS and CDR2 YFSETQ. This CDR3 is CASSLEGQPSYGYTF. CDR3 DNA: TGCGCCAGCAGCTTAGAGGGACAGCCCTCCTATGGCTACACCTTC.

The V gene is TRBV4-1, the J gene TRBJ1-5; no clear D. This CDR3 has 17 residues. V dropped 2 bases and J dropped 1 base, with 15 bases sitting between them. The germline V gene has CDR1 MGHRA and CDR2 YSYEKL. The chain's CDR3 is CASSQPAVEDSNQPQHF. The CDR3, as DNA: TGCGCCAGCAGCCAACCTGCGGTTGAGGACAGCAATCAGCCCCAGCATTTT.